This T cell receptor beta chain was obtained from a study of blood T cell repertoires in COVID-19. The germline V gene encodes CDR1 SGDLS and CDR2 YYNGEE. Trimming took 0 bases from V and 3 from J, leaving 9 bases between them. The length of the CDR3 is 15 residues. Produced via immunoSEQ multiplex PCR; TCRdb's table is partial and in-frame only. The sample yields some 200,000 clones, 65% to 85% seen once. Sequencing was performed on peripheral blood. The clonotype comes from a woman in her twenties or thirties who had recovered from COVID-19. The V and J genes are TRBV9 and TRBJ2-2; maybe TRBD2 (6 bases). The CDR3 sequence is CASSVDLADTGELFF. In DNA, the CDR3 is TGTGCCAGCAGCGTAGATTTAGCGGACACCGGGGAGCTGTTTTTT.